A selection of T cell receptor beta chains follows, all from one sample in a study of blood T cell repertoires in COVID-19. Produced via immunoSEQ multiplex PCR; TCRdb's table is partial and in-frame only. The sample contains around 260,000 clones, about 87% of which appear only once. The sample taken for sequencing was peripheral blood. Source of these receptors: a man between 60 and 70 years old who had recovered from COVID-19. Both conserved end residues are part of each CDR3. The order of the fields is clone size, D gene, V gene, J gene, CDR3 DNA, CDR3 protein. A D gene is named only where the DNA matches it firmly. Size values are once, few and many counts, or a class for expanded clones, and some rows have none.

NA	TRBD1	TRBV5-8	TRBJ1-5	TGTGCCAGCAGCTTGGGGACAGGGGGGGTACTAGCCGTCAATCAGCCCCAGCATTTT	CASSLGTGGVLAVNQPQHF
NA	NA	TRBV6-5	TRBJ1-4	TGTGCCAGTGCGAGGGAGGCAAGAGCAAATGAAAAACTGTTTTTT	CASAREARANEKLFF
once	NA	TRBV6-6	TRBJ1-4	TGTGCCAGCAGTTTTCCTGCAACTAATGAAAAACTGTTTTTT	CASSFPATNEKLFF
NA	TRBD1	TRBV2	TRBJ2-7	TGTGCCAGCCGGAATGACAGGGGCGAGCAGTACTTC	CASRNDRGEQYF
once	NA	TRBV10-1	TRBJ2-3	TGCGCCAGACAGGGGGGGGAAGATACGCAGTATTTT	CARQGGEDTQYF
NA	TRBD1	TRBV9	TRBJ1-4	TGTGCCAGCAGCGCACCGGGACAGGAAAAACTGTTTTTT	CASSAPGQEKLFF
once	TRBD1	TRBV3-1/TRBV3-2	TRBJ1-2	TGTGCCAGCAGCCAAACAGGGGGCACTGGCTACACCTTC	CASSQTGGTGYTF
NA	NA	TRBV10-2	TRBJ1-1	TGCGCCAGCGGACATGGACCTGAAGCTTTCTTT	CASGHGPEAFF
NA	NA	TRBV6-2/TRBV6-3	TRBJ1-1	TGTGCCAGCAGTTACTCCCCGTGGGCCCCGAACACTGAAGCTTTCTTT	CASSYSPWAPNTEAFF
NA	NA	TRBV3-1/TRBV3-2	TRBJ1-3	TGTGCCAGCAGCCAAGCCGGGGTGCCCGCTTCTGGAAACACCATATATTTT	CASSQAGVPASGNTIYF
NA	NA	TRBV6-1	TRBJ1-5	TGTGCCAGCAGTGAAGATAGGGGCGGCAATCAGCCCCAGCATTTT	CASSEDRGGNQPQHF
NA	NA	TRBV5-8	TRBJ1-1	TGTGCCAGCAGGACCCCCCAACGAGGGAACACTGAAGCTTTCTTT	CASRTPQRGNTEAFF
once	TRBD2	TRBV18	TRBJ2-3	TGTGCCAGCTCCGGGGGGGCCCCAGATACGCAGTATTTT	CASSGGAPDTQYF
NA	NA	TRBV27	TRBJ2-3	TGTGCCAGCAGTCTCACCACAGGGTCCACAGATACGCAGTATTTT	CASSLTTGSTDTQYF